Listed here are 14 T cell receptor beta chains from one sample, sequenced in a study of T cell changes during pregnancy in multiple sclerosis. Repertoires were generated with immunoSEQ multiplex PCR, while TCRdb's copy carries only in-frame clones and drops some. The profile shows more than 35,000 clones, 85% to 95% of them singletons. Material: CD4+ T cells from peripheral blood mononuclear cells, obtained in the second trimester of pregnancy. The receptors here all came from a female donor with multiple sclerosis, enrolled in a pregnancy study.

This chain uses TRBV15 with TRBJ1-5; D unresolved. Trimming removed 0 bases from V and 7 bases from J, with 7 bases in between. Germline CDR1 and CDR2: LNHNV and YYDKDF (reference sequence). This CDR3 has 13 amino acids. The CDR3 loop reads CATSREGGQPQHF. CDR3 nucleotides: TGTGCCACCAGCAGAGAGGGAGGGCAGCCCCAGCATTTT.

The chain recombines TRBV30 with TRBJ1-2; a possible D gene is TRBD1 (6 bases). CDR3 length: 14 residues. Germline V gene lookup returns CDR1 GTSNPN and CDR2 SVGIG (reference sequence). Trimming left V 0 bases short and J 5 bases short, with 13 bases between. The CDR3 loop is CAWSVGGVRYGYTF. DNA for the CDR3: TGTGCCTGGAGTGTAGGGGGGGTACGATATGGCTACACCTTC.

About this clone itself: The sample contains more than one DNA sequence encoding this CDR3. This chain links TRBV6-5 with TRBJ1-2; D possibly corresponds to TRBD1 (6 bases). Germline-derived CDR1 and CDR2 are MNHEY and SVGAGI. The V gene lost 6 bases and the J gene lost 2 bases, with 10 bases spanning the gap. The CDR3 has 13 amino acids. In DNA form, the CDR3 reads TGTGCCAGCAGCTTTACAGGGAACTATGGCTACACCTTC. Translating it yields CASSFTGNYGYTF.

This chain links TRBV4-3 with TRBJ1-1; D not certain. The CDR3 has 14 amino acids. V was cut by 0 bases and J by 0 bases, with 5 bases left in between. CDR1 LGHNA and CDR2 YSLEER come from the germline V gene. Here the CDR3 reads CASSQDYVNTEAFF. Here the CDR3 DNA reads TGCGCCAGCAGCCAAGATTATGTGAACACTGAAGCTTTCTTT.

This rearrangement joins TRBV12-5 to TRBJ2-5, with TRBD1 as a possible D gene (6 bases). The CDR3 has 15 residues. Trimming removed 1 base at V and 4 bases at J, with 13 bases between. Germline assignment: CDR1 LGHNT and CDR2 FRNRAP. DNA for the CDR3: TGTGCTAGTGGTTTGGGCAGGGGCCGGGGAGAGACCCAGTACTTC. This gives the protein CASGLGRGRGETQYF.

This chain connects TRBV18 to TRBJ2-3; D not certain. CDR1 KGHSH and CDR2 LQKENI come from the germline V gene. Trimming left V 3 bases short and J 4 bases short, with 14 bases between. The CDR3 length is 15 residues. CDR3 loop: CASSPLAGEADTQYF. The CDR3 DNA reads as TGTGCCAGCTCACCCCTGGCCGGTGAGGCAGATACGCAGTATTTT.

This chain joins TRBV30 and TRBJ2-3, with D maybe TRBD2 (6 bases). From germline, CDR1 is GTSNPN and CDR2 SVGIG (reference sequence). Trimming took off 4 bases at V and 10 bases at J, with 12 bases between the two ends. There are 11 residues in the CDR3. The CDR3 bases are TGTGCCTGGAAGCGGGCTTCTTCGCAGTATTTT. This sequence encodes CAWKRASSQYF.

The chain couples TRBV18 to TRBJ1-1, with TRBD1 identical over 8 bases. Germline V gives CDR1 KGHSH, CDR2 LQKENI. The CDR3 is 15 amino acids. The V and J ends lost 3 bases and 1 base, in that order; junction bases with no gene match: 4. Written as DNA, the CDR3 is TGTGCCAGCTCACCTGGACAGGGTTGGAACACTGAAGCTTTCTTT. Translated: CASSPGQGWNTEAFF.

The CDR3 DNA sequence: TGTGCCAGCTCACCCCCGGGGACAGGGGTTGAGCAGCCCCAGCATTTT. This translates into CASSPPGTGVEQPQHF. This chain joins TRBV18 and TRBJ1-5; 10 nucleotides line up with TRBD1. Unmatched junction bases numbered 9, after V lost 3 bases and J lost 7 bases. This CDR3 spans 16 amino acids. Germline CDR1 KGHSH, CDR2 LQKENI.

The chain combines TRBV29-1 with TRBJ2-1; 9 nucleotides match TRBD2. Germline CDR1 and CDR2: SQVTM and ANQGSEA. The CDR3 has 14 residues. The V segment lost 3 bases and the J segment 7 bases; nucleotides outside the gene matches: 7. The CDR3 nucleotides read TGCAGCGTTGATGGGGCGGGAGGGCGGAATGAGCAGTTCTTC. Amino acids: CSVDGAGGRNEQFF.

In DNA, the CDR3 is TGCGCCAGTTGGACGGGCCAAGGGGGTGAAAAACTGTTTTTT. This sequence encodes CASWTGQGGEKLFF. J is TRBJ1-4 and V is TRBV5-1; D possibly corresponds to TRBD1 (6 bases). The CDR3 contains 14 residues. With 8 bases removed from V and 7 bases from J, the gap between germline ends came to 18 bases. Germline-derived CDR1 and CDR2 are SGHRS and YFSETQ.

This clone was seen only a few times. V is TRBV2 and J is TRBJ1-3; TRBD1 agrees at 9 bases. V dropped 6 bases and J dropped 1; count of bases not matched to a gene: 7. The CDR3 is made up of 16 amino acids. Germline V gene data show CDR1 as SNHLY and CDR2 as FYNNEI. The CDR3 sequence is CASRARDRESGNTIYF. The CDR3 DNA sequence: TGTGCCAGCAGGGCCCGGGACAGGGAATCTGGAAACACCATATATTTT.

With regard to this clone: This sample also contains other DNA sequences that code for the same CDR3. CDR3 sequence: CASSSGLAGGNEQFF. CDR3 DNA sequence: TGTGCCAGCAGTTCGGGACTAGCGGGAGGGAATGAGCAGTTCTTC. The chain carries TRBV6-5 and TRBJ2-1, with TRBD2 matching 16 bases. Trimming removed 4 bases from V and 7 bases from J; junction bases left unmatched: 1. The length of the CDR3 is 15 residues. Looked up from germline, CDR1 is MNHEY and CDR2 is SVGAGI.

CDR3 region: CASIVADSANTGELFF. In DNA, the CDR3 is TGTGCCAGCATTGTGGCAGATTCTGCGAACACCGGGGAGCTGTTTTTT. The chain links TRBV5-8 to TRBJ2-2; no firm D call. V lost 6 bases and J 0 bases, leaving 15 bases between the germline ends. The CDR3 sequence is 16 residues long. The germline V gene has CDR1 SGHTS and CDR2 YDEGEE. Full variable domain (outside the CDR3, taken from reference TRBV5-8 and TRBJ2-2): EAGVTQSPTHLIKTRGQQATLRCSPISGHTSVYWYQQALGLGLQFLLWYDEGEERNRGNFPPRFSGRQFPNYSSELNVNALELEDSALYLCASIVADSANTGELFFGEGSRLTVL.